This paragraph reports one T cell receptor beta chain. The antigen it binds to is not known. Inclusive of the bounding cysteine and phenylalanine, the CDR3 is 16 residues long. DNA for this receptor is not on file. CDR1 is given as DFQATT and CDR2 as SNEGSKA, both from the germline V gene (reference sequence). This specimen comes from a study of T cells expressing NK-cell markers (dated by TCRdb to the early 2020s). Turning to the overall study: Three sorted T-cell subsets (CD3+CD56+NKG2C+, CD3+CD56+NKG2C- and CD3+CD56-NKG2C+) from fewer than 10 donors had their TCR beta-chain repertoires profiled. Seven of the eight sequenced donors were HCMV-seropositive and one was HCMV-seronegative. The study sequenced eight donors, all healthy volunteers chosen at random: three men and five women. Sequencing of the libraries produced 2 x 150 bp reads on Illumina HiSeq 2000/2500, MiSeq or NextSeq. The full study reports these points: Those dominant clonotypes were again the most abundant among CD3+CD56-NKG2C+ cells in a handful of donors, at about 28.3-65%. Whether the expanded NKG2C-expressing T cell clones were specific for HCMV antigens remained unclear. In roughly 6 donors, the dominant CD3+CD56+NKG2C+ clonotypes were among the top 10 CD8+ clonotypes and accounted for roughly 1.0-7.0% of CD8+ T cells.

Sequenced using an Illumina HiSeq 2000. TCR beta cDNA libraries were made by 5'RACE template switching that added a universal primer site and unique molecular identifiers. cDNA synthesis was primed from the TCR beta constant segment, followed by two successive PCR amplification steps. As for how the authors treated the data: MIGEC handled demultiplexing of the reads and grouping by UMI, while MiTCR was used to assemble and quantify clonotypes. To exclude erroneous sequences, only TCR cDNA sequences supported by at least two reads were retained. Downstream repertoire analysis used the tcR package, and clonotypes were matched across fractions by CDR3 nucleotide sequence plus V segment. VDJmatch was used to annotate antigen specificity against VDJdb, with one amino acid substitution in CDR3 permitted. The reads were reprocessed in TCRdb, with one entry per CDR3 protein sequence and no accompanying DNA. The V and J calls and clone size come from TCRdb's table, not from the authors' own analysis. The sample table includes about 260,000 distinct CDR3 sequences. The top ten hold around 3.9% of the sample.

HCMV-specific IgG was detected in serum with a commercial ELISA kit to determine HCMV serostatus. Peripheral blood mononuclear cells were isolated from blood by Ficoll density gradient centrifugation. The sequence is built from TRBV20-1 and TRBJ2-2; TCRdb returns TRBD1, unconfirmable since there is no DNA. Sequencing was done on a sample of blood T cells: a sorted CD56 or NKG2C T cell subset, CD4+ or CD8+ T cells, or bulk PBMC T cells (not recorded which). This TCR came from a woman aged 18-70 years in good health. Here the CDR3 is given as CSASSPQGAGTGELFF.